The 11 T cell receptor beta chains reported below all come from one sample, sequenced in a study of cytomegalovirus exposure and HLA in healthy donors. The assay was immunoSEQ multiplex PCR, and TCRdb's table has in-frame clones only and misses some. This sample has some 150,000 clones, with roughly 89% found just once. The sequenced material came from PBMCs. These receptors originate from a woman aged 18-35 years in good health and CMV-seropositive.

The chain uses TRBV30 and TRBJ2-7; 11 nucleotides agree with TRBD2. This CDR3 contains 16 residues. V gave up 0 bases and J gave up 3 bases; unmatched junction bases: 7. Germline CDR1 is GTSNPN and CDR2 is SVGIG (reference sequence). The CDR3, as DNA: TGTGCCTGGAGTGTAAGGACTAGCGGGTACGGCTACGAGCAGTACTTC. Translating gives CAWSVRTSGYGYEQYF. The full variable domain, in which reference TRBV30 and TRBJ2-7 provide the parts outside the CDR3, is SQTIHQWPATLVQPVGSPLSLECTVEGTSNPNLYWYRQAAGRGLQLLFYSVGIGQISSEVPQNLSASRPQDRQFILSSKKLLLSDSGFYLCAWSVRTSGYGYEQYFGPGTRLTVT.

Here the CDR3 DNA reads TGCGCCAGCAGCTTGGGGGCCACTGAAGCTTTCTTT. Protein sequence: CASSLGATEAFF. J is TRBJ1-1 and V is TRBV5-1; D ambiguous. The V and J ends lost 0 bases and 4 bases respectively, with 4 bases between them. This CDR3 comprises 12 residues. Germline assignment: CDR1 SGHRS and CDR2 YFSETQ.

The V call is TRBV6-5, the J call TRBJ2-1; possible D gene TRBD2, 5 bases. Germline V gives CDR1 MNHEY, CDR2 SVGAGI. Deletions cut 0 bases from V and 5 bases from J, with 5 bases between. The CDR3 sequence is 13 residues long. The CDR3: CASSYSRDNEQFF. In nucleotides, the CDR3 is TGTGCCAGCAGTTACTCGAGGGACAATGAGCAGTTCTTC.

J is TRBJ1-5 and V is TRBV6-5; weak D call: TRBD1 (5 bases). CDR3 length: 15 amino acids. The germline V and J ends were trimmed by 0 bases and 4 bases, with 10 bases remaining between them. Germline loops: CDR1 MNHEY, CDR2 SVGAGI. The CDR3 region is CASSYSHGGNQPQHF. The CDR3 nucleotides are TGTGCCAGCAGTTACTCGCACGGGGGGAATCAGCCCCAGCATTTT.

V gene TRBV27 combines with J gene TRBJ2-3; 13 bases align to TRBD2. Germline trimming cut 4 bases from V and 1 base from J; bases unmatched to any gene: 2. Germline assignment: CDR1 MNHEY and CDR2 SMNVEV (reference sequence). The CDR3 extends over 16 amino acids. CDR3 bases: TGTGCCAGCAGTTCAGGGACTAGCGGGGGCACAGATACGCAGTATTTT. Protein sequence: CASSSGTSGGTDTQYF.

The chain couples TRBV5-1 to TRBJ2-7; 14 positions match TRBD2. This CDR3 contains 16 residues. V trimming: 4 bases; J trimming: 5 bases; junction bases outside the gene matches: 8. Germline V CDR1 and CDR2: SGHRS, YFSETQ. CDR3: CASSPGTSGGYNEQYF. The CDR3 DNA sequence: TGCGCCAGCAGCCCCGGGACTAGCGGGGGATACAACGAGCAGTACTTC.

DNA for the CDR3: TGTGCCAGCTCACCTCAGGGGGCCACCGGGGAGCTGTTTTTT. The encoded protein is CASSPQGATGELFF. This chain joins TRBV18 and TRBJ2-2; 8 bases agree with TRBD1. CDR1 KGHSH and CDR2 LQKENI come from the germline V gene. V shed 3 bases, J shed 4 bases, and the junction held 1 base outside the gene matches. There are 14 residues in the CDR3.

This chain uses TRBV18 with TRBJ2-5; 7 positions agree with TRBD1. The length of the CDR3 is 14 residues. V shed 4 bases and J 2 bases; nucleotides not matched to a gene: 4. Looked up from germline, CDR1 is KGHSH and CDR2 is LQKENI. The CDR3 sequence: CASSLGTAQETQYF. The CDR3 coding sequence is TGTGCCAGCTCACTTGGGACAGCACAAGAGACCCAGTACTTC.

This chain links TRBV9 with TRBJ1-3, with D unclear. Trimming shortened V by 2 bases and J by 8 bases, and 14 bases separated the two germline ends. This CDR3 has 14 residues. Looked up from germline, CDR1 is SGDLS and CDR2 is YYNGEE. CDR3 nucleotide sequence: TGTGCCAGCAGCGTGACGTCTTCGGAGGACACCATATATTTT. The encoded protein is CASSVTSSEDTIYF.

V usage is TRBV27 and J usage is TRBJ2-1, with 9 bases that match TRBD1. The germline V gene encodes CDR1 MNHEY and CDR2 SMNVEV (reference sequence). V gave up 2 bases and J gave up 7 bases; unmatched junction bases: 0. The CDR3 runs 13 residues. This chain's CDR3 is CASSLGTGNEQFF. DNA of the CDR3: TGTGCCAGCAGTTTAGGGACAGGGAATGAGCAGTTCTTC.

The chain uses TRBV2 and TRBJ2-3; D not resolved. The CDR3 loop spans 14 amino acids. The germline CDR1 and CDR2 sequences are SNHLY and FYNNEI. V was pared by 4 bases and J by 4 bases, with 12 bases between. In DNA form, the CDR3 reads TGTGCCAGCAGTGTTCGAATTAGCTCAGATACGCAGTATTTT. It yields the protein CASSVRISSDTQYF.